The 28 T cell receptor beta chains in this list originate from one sample, sequenced in a study of shared clonotypes between healthy human individuals. TCRdb keeps only in-frame clones here, not all; method: immunoSEQ multiplex PCR. Of more than 400,000 clones listed, about 96% are singletons. Sequencing used naive CD4+ T cells sorted from blood. Described subset: CD45RA+ positively selected. These receptors were collected from a woman aged 30 to 39 in good health.

The V gene is TRBV5-4, the J gene TRBJ2-7; D tentatively reads TRBD1 or TRBD2 (5 bases each). The CDR3 covers 13 residues. Trimming shortened V by 2 bases and J by 6 bases, and 12 bases separated the two germline ends. Germline CDR1 and CDR2: SGHNT and YYREEE (reference sequence). CDR3 sequence (DNA): TGTGCCAGCAGCTTAGGGACCGGAATCGAGCAGTACTTC. This translates into CASSLGTGIEQYF.

CDR3 residues: CASSLTGAINSPLHF. The CDR3 DNA reads as TGTGCCAGCAGCTTGACAGGGGCTATTAATTCACCCCTCCACTTT. This chain connects TRBV5-6 to TRBJ1-6; 7 bases are a match to TRBD1. Germline V gene data show CDR1 as SGHDT and CDR2 as YYEEEE. The CDR3 sequence is 15 residues long. V lost 1 base to trimming and J lost 6 bases; unmatched junction nucleotides: 4.

This sequence joins TRBV19 and TRBJ1-2, with a tentative D call TRBD1 (5 bases). The length of the CDR3 is 16 residues. Trimming stripped 3 bases from V and 0 bases from J, with 14 bases between. CDR1 and CDR2 (germline): LNHDA, SQIVND (reference sequence). The CDR3 bases are TGTGCCAGTAGTATCTCCGGGACTAGTTCTAACTATGGCTACACCTTC. Its translation is CASSISGTSSNYGYTF.

In its sample, this clone was seen once. DNA of the CDR3: TGTGCCAGCAGCTTGCTGTGGGGAGTAAGTAGCACAGATACGCAGTATTTT. Translating it yields CASSLLWGVSSTDTQYF. The rearrangement joins TRBV5-6 to TRBJ2-3; D is possibly TRBD2 (5 bases). CDR1 and CDR2 from the germline V gene are SGHDT and YYEEEE. The V and J ends lost 1 base and 0 bases respectively, with 15 bases between them. This CDR3 comprises 17 residues.

The count of this clone is one. The V call is TRBV6-5, the J call TRBJ2-7; the match to TRBD1 covers 7 bases. CDR1 and CDR2 (germline): MNHEY, SVGAGI. The length of the CDR3 is 14 residues. V shed 6 bases and J 2 bases; nucleotides not matched to a gene: 7. The CDR3 nucleotides read TGTGCCAGCAGCACCGGGACAGCTCCCTACGAGCAGTACTTC. It codes for CASSTGTAPYEQYF.

This chain uses TRBV5-6 with TRBJ1-2, with 7 bases matching TRBD1. The CDR3 has 15 amino acids. The V gene's germline CDR1 is SGHDT and CDR2 YYEEEE. After removal of 4 bases from V and 1 base from J, the junction contained 7 bases not matched to a gene. CDR3 region: CASSQTGQHNYGYTF. The CDR3 DNA reads as TGTGCCAGCAGCCAGACGGGACAGCATAACTATGGCTACACCTTC.

This chain joins TRBV28 and TRBJ2-3, with D tentatively TRBD2 (5 bases). This CDR3 is 14 amino acids long. Germline CDR1 MDHEN, CDR2 SYDVKM. The V end was cut by 3 bases, the J end by 2 bases, with 9 bases between. This CDR3 reads CASSFQRNTDTQYF. The CDR3 nucleotides are TGTGCCAGCAGTTTCCAGCGGAACACAGATACGCAGTATTTT.

The CDR3 bases are TGTGCCAGCAGTTTAGAAGAGGCTGAGCAGTTCTTC. Protein product: CASSLEEAEQFF. The chain recombines TRBV28 with TRBJ2-1; the D is unclear. V lost 2 bases and J lost 9, with 8 bases in between. CDR3 size: 12 residues. Looked up from germline, CDR1 is MDHEN and CDR2 is SYDVKM.

The chain employs TRBV19 and TRBJ2-5, with D unresolved. The CDR3 contains 13 residues. The germline CDR1 and CDR2 sequences are LNHDA and SQIVND (reference sequence). V lost 3 bases, J lost 4 bases, and 9 bases lay in between. CDR3 bases: TGTGCCAGTAGTATCGGTATCCTAGAGACCCAGTACTTC. It translates to CASSIGILETQYF.

This chain joins TRBV7-9 and TRBJ2-1; D may be TRBD2 (6 bases). CDR1 and CDR2 from the germline V gene are SEHNR and FQNEAQ (reference sequence). With 4 bases removed from V and 5 bases from J, the gap between germline ends came to 15 bases. The CDR3 covers 15 residues. The CDR3 spells CASSSPGVDNNEQFF. DNA for the CDR3: TGTGCCAGCAGCTCTCCGGGAGTCGACAACAATGAGCAGTTCTTC.

The chain employs TRBV5-4 and TRBJ2-7, with unresolved D. The V gene lost 4 bases and the J gene lost 4 bases, with 12 bases spanning the gap. CDR3 length: 13 amino acids. Germline CDR1 and CDR2: SGHNT and YYREEE (reference sequence). The CDR3 DNA sequence: TGTGCCAGCAGCGAACCCAGGAGATACGAGCAGTACTTC. It codes for CASSEPRRYEQYF.

In the case of this clone: This sample includes further DNA sequences coding for the same CDR3. The chain combines TRBV5-1 with TRBJ1-3; D is ambiguous. Trimming took off 2 bases at V and 2 bases at J, with 11 bases between the two ends. The CDR3 spans 15 residues. Germline-derived CDR1 and CDR2 are SGHRS and YFSETQ. The CDR3 loop is CASSFFEGPGNTIYF. CDR3 in DNA: TGCGCCAGCAGCTTTTTTGAGGGCCCTGGAAACACCATATATTTT.

This clone was counted a few times. The rearrangement uses TRBV2 and TRBJ1-1; D unresolved. V dropped 5 bases and J dropped 6 bases, with 13 bases sitting between them. Germline V gene data show CDR1 as SNHLY and CDR2 as FYNNEI. The CDR3 loop spans 13 amino acids. CDR3 DNA: TGTGCCAGCAGTTGGGAGGGAGTCTCTGAAGCTTTCTTT. Encoded protein: CASSWEGVSEAFF.

This chain links TRBV18 with TRBJ2-3; 8 bases fit TRBD1. The CDR3 runs to 15 residues. J was trimmed by 4 bases and V by 2 bases; bases with no gene match: 5. Germline V gene data show CDR1 as KGHSH and CDR2 as LQKENI. The CDR3 DNA follows: TGTGCCAGCTCACCATTTGCACAGGGGGCAGATACGCAGTATTTT. Translating it yields CASSPFAQGADTQYF.

The rearrangement joins TRBV18 to TRBJ2-7; no clear D. V was pared by 3 bases and J by 3 bases, with 12 bases between. This CDR3 spans 14 amino acids. Germline V gives CDR1 KGHSH, CDR2 LQKENI. The CDR3 bases are TGTGCCAGCTCACCGGCCAGATCGGGCTACGAGCAGTACTTC. Protein: CASSPARSGYEQYF. The full variable domain, rest sourced from reference TRBV18 and TRBJ2-7, is NAGVMQNPRHLVRRRGQEARLRCSPMKGHSHVYWYRQLPEEGLKFMVYLQKENIIDESGMPKERFSAEFPKEGPSILRIQQVVRGDSAAYFCASSPARSGYEQYFGPGTRLTVT.

The chain combines TRBV28 with TRBJ2-7; 8 nucleotides line up with TRBD2. J gave up 4 bases and V 5 bases, and 10 bases lay outside the gene matches. CDR1 and CDR2 (germline): MDHEN, SYDVKM. This CDR3 is built from 15 residues. CDR3 residues: CASSPHSSGSYEQYF. CDR3 DNA: TGTGCCAGCAGTCCACACTCCAGCGGGAGTTACGAGCAGTACTTC.

V and J are TRBV11-2 and TRBJ2-1; TRBD1 agrees at 12 bases. V was clipped by 5 bases and J by 7 bases; unmatched bases: 3. CDR3 size: 14 residues. CDR1 and CDR2 from the germline V gene are SGHAT and FQNNGV. Here the CDR3 reads CASSGTGGFNEQFF. The CDR3 DNA follows: TGTGCCAGCAGCGGGACAGGGGGCTTTAATGAGCAGTTCTTC.

The J gene is TRBJ2-7, the V gene TRBV6-5; D may correspond to TRBD1 or TRBD2 (5 bases each). CDR1 is MNHEY and CDR2 is SVGAGI in the germline V gene. The V and J ends lost 2 bases and 7 bases respectively, with 9 bases between them. The CDR3 runs to 12 residues. CDR3 in DNA: TGTGCCAGCAGTTACGGGGGTTGGGAGCAGTACTTC. Encoded protein: CASSYGGWEQYF.

The rearrangement joins TRBV4-1 to TRBJ2-5; 12 bases agree with TRBD2. The germline gives CDR1 MGHRA, CDR2 YSYEKL. There are 17 residues in the CDR3. The J segment lost 2 bases and the V segment lost 5 bases, leaving 9 bases of the junction unmatched. CDR3 coding DNA: TGCGCCAGCAGCGGGACTAGCGGGCGGCTTCGTCAAGAGACCCAGTACTTC. Translating gives CASSGTSGRLRQETQYF.

V gene TRBV28 combines with J gene TRBJ1-2, with D hard to call. Germline V gives CDR1 MDHEN, CDR2 SYDVKM. The CDR3 consists of 13 residues. V was trimmed by 2 bases and J by 2 bases, leaving 6 bases between them. The CDR3 coding sequence is TGTGCCAGCAGTTTAGTCGGAAACTATGGCTACACCTTC. Protein: CASSLVGNYGYTF.

V and J are TRBV18 and TRBJ2-3, with TRBD2 as a possible D gene (6 bases). Germline values: CDR1 KGHSH, CDR2 LQKENI. The CDR3 spans 14 residues. Trimming pared 4 bases from V and 2 bases from J, leaving 10 bases between. CDR3 coding DNA: TGTGCCAGCTCACGGGGAGGTCTCACAGATACGCAGTATTTT. Encoded protein: CASSRGGLTDTQYF.

The rearrangement links TRBV7-9 to TRBJ1-2, with D unclear. The V gene lost 5 bases and the J gene lost 4 bases, with 11 bases spanning the gap. CDR1 is SEHNR, CDR2 FQNEAQ, per germline (reference sequence). This CDR3 comprises 13 residues. Written as DNA, the CDR3 is TGTGCCAGCAGCGAAGGGTGGACCTATGGCTACACCTTC. As protein: CASSEGWTYGYTF.

The chain couples TRBV5-1 to TRBJ1-5; tentative D call: TRBD1 (5 bases). CDR1 and CDR2 from the germline V gene are SGHRS and YFSETQ. V was cut by 2 bases and J by 5 bases, with 8 bases left in between. The CDR3 runs 13 residues. This chain's CDR3 is CASSLRGHQPQHF. The DNA of the CDR3 is TGCGCCAGCAGCTTAAGGGGACATCAGCCCCAGCATTTT.

The J gene is TRBJ1-2, the V gene TRBV28; D gene uncertain. This CDR3 spans 13 amino acids. The V gene's germline CDR1 is MDHEN and CDR2 SYDVKM. The V and J ends lost 11 bases and 1 base respectively, with 14 bases between them. The CDR3 nucleotides read TGTGCCGCGGCAGACGGTTTTAACTATGGCTACACCTTC. It translates to CAAADGFNYGYTF.

The chain joins TRBV27 to TRBJ1-4; TRBD1 agrees at 8 bases. Germline CDR1 MNHEY, CDR2 SMNVEV (reference sequence). The trim removed 6 bases at V and 14 bases at J, leaving 8 bases unmatched. CDR3 length equals 12 residues. The CDR3 nucleotides are TGTGCCAGCAGAGGACAGGGATTGGTGCTGTTTTTT. It is translated as CASRGQGLVLFF. Together with reference TRBV27 and TRBJ1-4, the CDR3 gives the full variable domain: EAQVTQNPRYLITVTGKKLTVTCSQNMNHEYMSWYRQDPGLGLRQIYYSMNVEVTDKGDVPEGYKVSRKEKRNFPLILESPSPNQTSLYFCASRGQGLVLFFGSGTQLSVL.

This sequence joins TRBV15 and TRBJ2-1, with TRBD2 matching 8 bases. Germline values: CDR1 LNHNV, CDR2 YYDKDF (reference sequence). V lost 3 bases, J lost 7 bases, and 8 bases stayed unmatched. The CDR3 is 15 residues long. As DNA, the CDR3 is TGTGCCACCAGCAGCTCCGGGACTAGTCGGAATGAGCAGTTCTTC. Amino acids: CATSSSGTSRNEQFF.

The chain uses TRBV19 and TRBJ2-6, with D possibly matching TRBD1 (5 bases). V was trimmed by 6 bases and J by 0 bases, leaving 9 bases between them. Germline V CDR1 and CDR2: LNHDA, SQIVND (reference sequence). The CDR3 has 15 amino acids. As DNA, the CDR3 is TGTGCCAGTAGGCACACAGGCTCTGGGGCCAACGTCCTGACTTTC. Protein sequence: CASRHTGSGANVLTF.

The rearrangement links TRBV29-1 to TRBJ2-1, with 7 bases identical to TRBD1. The CDR3 is made up of 14 amino acids. In germline, CDR1 is SQVTM, CDR2 ANQGSEA. Trimming at V came to 3 bases and at J to 5 bases, leaving 7 bases not matched to a gene. The DNA of the CDR3 is TGCAGCGTTGAGACGGGACAGAGTAACAATGAGCAGTTCTTC. This codes for CSVETGQSNNEQFF.